These T cell receptor beta chains were read from a single sample in a study of shared clonotypes between healthy human individuals. Produced via immunoSEQ multiplex PCR; TCRdb's table is partial and in-frame only. The table records about 2 million clones, approximately 95% of them present only once. The sequencing sample was made of naive CD8+ T cells sorted from blood. These receptors all come from a man between 18 and 29 years old in good health. Both conserved end residues are part of each CDR3. Fields, in order: V gene, J gene, D gene, CDR3 length, CDR3 protein. The D gene is left open where the match is weak.

>TRBV11-1|TRBJ2-1|TRBD2|14
CASSSLAGAWEQFF
>TRBV10-1|TRBJ1-1|-|12
CASRGRNTEAFF
>TRBV7-2|TRBJ1-2|TRBD1|17
CASSLSFSRTGIYGYTF
>TRBV27|TRBJ2-7|TRBD2|17
CASSLIPRLAGSYEQYF
>TRBV10-1|TRBJ2-3|TRBD1|15
CASSGTTGETDTQYF
>TRBV23-1|TRBJ2-3|-|12
CASSQSRNTQYF
>TRBV7-9|TRBJ1-2|-|15
CASSLDPHFHWGYTF
>TRBV14|TRBJ1-2|-|17
CASSQDGGIPFTGGYTF
>TRBV5-1|TRBJ1-3|-|15
CASSSGPSSGNTIYF
>TRBV27|TRBJ2-7|TRBD1|12
CASSGTGSEQYF
>TRBV5-6|TRBJ1-1|TRBD1|14
CASSSWTGNTEAFF
>TRBV5-1|TRBJ2-7|TRBD2|15
CASSPSSGRTYEQYF
>TRBV5-1|TRBJ2-7|TRBD1|16
CASSVELGQDSYEQYF
>TRBV25-1|TRBJ1-2|-|16
CASSEYGAPEDYGYTF
>TRBV7-2|TRBJ2-7|TRBD2|16
CASSLGLAGGSYEQYF
>TRBV10-3|TRBJ2-7|TRBD2|15
CAISESAGGTYEQYF
>TRBV28|TRBJ2-7|-|14
CASSSRALRHEQYF
>TRBV7-9|TRBJ1-2|-|17
CASSLVNSRNSNYGYTF
>TRBV19|TRBJ2-3|TRBD2|14
CASSKGGALDTQYF
>TRBV28|TRBJ1-3|-|14
CASSRQVSGNTIYF
>TRBV27|TRBJ1-5|TRBD1|15
CASRVQGDLNQPQHF
>TRBV6-5|TRBJ1-4|-|15
CASSYGLGTNEKLFF
>TRBV15|TRBJ2-3|-|16
CATSSEALTSTDTQYF
>TRBV25-1|TRBJ1-6|-|18
CASSESPRRSSYNSPLHF
>TRBV5-6|TRBJ2-1|TRBD2|15
CASSPGLAVSNEQFF
>TRBV5-4|TRBJ1-1|-|13
CASSLLEGAEAFF
>TRBV6-5|TRBJ1-1|TRBD1|15
CASSYSRGGETEAFF
>TRBV9|TRBJ1-4|TRBD1|15
CASSPTGTGREKLFF
>TRBV7-9|TRBJ1-1|-|16
CASSLDRVSGDTEAFF
>TRBV29-1|TRBJ1-1|-|14
CSVERDQMNTEAFF
>TRBV19|TRBJ1-2|-|15
CASSIEGTGWYGYTF
>TRBV4-3|TRBJ2-3|TRBD2|16
CASSQDLAGGPDTQYF
>TRBV7-2|TRBJ2-7|TRBD2|15
CASSLGAGEVYEQYF
>TRBV15|TRBJ2-7|-|13
CATSEGLTYEQYF
>TRBV5-1|TRBJ2-7|-|14
CASSLAGQGSEQYF
>TRBV28|TRBJ2-7|-|15
CASSADSSSSYEQYF
>TRBV7-9|TRBJ2-6|-|12
CASSPGANVLTF
>TRBV29-1|TRBJ1-3|-|13
CSVEFASGNTIYF
>TRBV19|TRBJ2-7|TRBD1|13
CASSLGTAYEQYF
>TRBV5-4|TRBJ2-5|TRBD1|17
CASSPRGQGAGEETQYF
>TRBV7-8|TRBJ2-2|-|15
CASSLYREETGELFF
>TRBV13|TRBJ1-4|-|14
CASSLGLSNEKLFF
>TRBV7-6|TRBJ2-7|-|13
CASSSGRGYEQYF
>TRBV13|TRBJ2-7|-|16
CASSSFGLAPNYEQYF
>TRBV27|TRBJ2-7|TRBD2|15
CASSYRGGSTYEQYF
>TRBV6-5|TRBJ2-1|-|15
CASRRGGGVLDEQFF
>TRBV9|TRBJ2-1|TRBD2|15
CASSGSGGTYNEQFF
>TRBV28|TRBJ2-5|TRBD1|15
CASSPRTGVQETQYF
>TRBV13|TRBJ1-2|-|12
CASSLYHYGYTF
>TRBV4-1|TRBJ1-1|-|16
CASSQESAGRGTEAFF
>TRBV2|TRBJ2-1|TRBD1|16
CASTKGTGGITNEQFF
>TRBV7-9|TRBJ2-3|TRBD2|15
CASRPGLQSTDTQYF
>TRBV11-2|TRBJ2-7|-|14
CASSLWGDSYEQYF
>TRBV7-6|TRBJ2-6|-|15
CASSELSSGANVLTF
>TRBV6-6|TRBJ2-3|TRBD2|16
CASTWTWGGTTDTQYF
>TRBV19|TRBJ1-1|-|15
CASSPLVSLYTEAFF
>TRBV7-9|TRBJ1-1|-|17
CASSLGGYAEGDTEAFF
>TRBV4-1|TRBJ2-7|TRBD1|15
CASSQPGTGTYEQYF
>TRBV27|TRBJ1-2|TRBD1|15
CASSFQGEGGYGYTF
>TRBV19|TRBJ1-5|-|15
CASTLSGVSNQPQHF